These T cell receptor beta chains were read from a single sample in a study of CD8+CD57+ T cells in acquired aplastic anemia. One entry per CDR3 protein results from TCRdb running MiXCR on the reads. The sample lists hundreds of thousands of distinct CDR3 sequences; 70% to 85% were seen once. The sample taken for sequencing was sorted CD4+, CD8+, or CD8+CD57+ T cells (not recorded which) from PBMCs. The receptor set was obtained from a human donor with aplastic anemia. Both conserved end residues are part of each CDR3. A D gene is named only where the DNA matches it firmly. Clone size is not always given. Where it is, it says once, few, many or a class for expanded clones.

few TRBJ1-5 TRBV6-2/TRBV6-3 TRBD1 TGTGCCAGCAGTCAGCAGGGGGGCAATCAGCCCCAGCATTTT CASSQQGGNQPQHF
- TRBJ2-3 TRBV19 - TGTGCCAGTAGTTTCAGACTGAAAAGCAAAGATACGCAGTATTTT CASSFRLKSKDTQYF
few TRBJ1-6 TRBV5-1 - TGTGCCAGCAGCTCACGGACGGGCGACTCACCCCTCCACTTT CASSSRTGDSPLHF
few TRBJ2-3 TRBV24-1 - TGTGCCACCAGTGATCCGAAAGCTATTCGGGACACAGATACGCAGTATTTT CATSDPKAIRDTDTQYF
- TRBJ1-1 TRBV11-2 TRBD1 TGTGCCAGCAGCTTAGGGCTGACAGGGAAGCCTGAAGCTTTCTTT CASSLGLTGKPEAFF
- TRBJ2-1 TRBV11-2 - TGTGCCAGCAGCTTAGAGCTAGCCTTCTACAATGAGCAGTTCTTC CASSLELAFYNEQFF
- TRBJ1-2 TRBV4-3 TRBD1 TGCGCCAGCAGCCGTACTTCCGACAGGGAGCGGAGTGGCTACACCTTC CASSRTSDRERSGYTF
few TRBJ2-3 TRBV2 - TGTGCCAGCAGTGATGGGGGGATCGATACGCAGTATTTT CASSDGGIDTQYF
- TRBJ2-1 TRBV11-2 TRBD2 TGTGCCAGCAGCCTCAGGACTAGCGGGAGTTATCATGAGCAGTTCTTC CASSLRTSGSYHEQFF
once TRBJ2-7 TRBV20-1 - TGCAGTGCTAGCCCGGGCAGAGGGATCTACGAGCAGTACTTC CSASPGRGIYEQYF
many TRBJ1-5 TRBV6-2/TRBV6-3 TRBD1 TGTGCCAGCAGTACCGACAGGGGTGGCAATCAGCCCCAGCATTTT CASSTDRGGNQPQHF
- TRBJ2-1 TRBV7-6 - TGTGCCAGCAGCTTAAGTTCCTATAATTTACCCCTCCACTTCTTC CASSLSSYNLPLHFF
many TRBJ1-2 TRBV3-1 - TGTGCCAGCAGCCTAGGATCCACTGAGGTTGGCTACACCTTC CASSLGSTEVGYTF
- TRBJ1-6 TRBV9 - TGTGCCAGCAGCGTAGGTCAATCACCCCTCCACTTT CASSVGQSPLHF
- TRBJ1-1 TRBV5-1 TRBD1 TGCGCCAGCAGCTCAGCCGACAGACAGGGTTACACTGAAGCTTTCTTT CASSSADRQGYTEAFF
- TRBJ1-2 TRBV7-9 - TGTGCCAGCAGCTTGGAGACCGGGGAGCTCGTATATGGATACACCTTC CASSLETGELVYGYTF
- TRBJ2-7 TRBV9 TRBD2 TGTGCCAGCAGCGTAGGGGGACTAGCCTACGAGCAGTACTTC CASSVGGLAYEQYF
- TRBJ2-1 TRBV11-2 - TGTGCCAGTAGCTTAGCTAGGTTAGCCTACAATGAGCAGTTCTTC CASSLARLAYNEQFF
- TRBJ1-2 TRBV10-3 TRBD1 TGTGCCATCAGTGCCAGGGGGGATGGCTACACCTTC CAISARGDGYTF
once TRBJ2-3 TRBV7-2 TRBD2 TGTGCCAGCAGCCTCGGGGGAGGGGCCGACACGGATAAGCAGTATTTT CASSLGGGADTDKQYF
- TRBJ2-5 TRBV7-8 - TGTGCCAGCCGCTTAGCGCTAGCGCCGGGGCCGGGGGAGACCCAGTACTTC CASRLALAPGPGETQYF
- TRBJ1-2 TRBV7-3 - TGTGCCAGCAGCTTGGAAGGGGACGGGCTCGTATATCCCTACACCTTC CASSLEGDGLVYPYTF
- TRBJ1-6 TRBV5-1 - TGCGCCAGCCGAACACAGGCGTCGGATAATTCACCCCTCCACTTT CASRTQASDNSPLHF
- TRBJ2-1 TRBV2 - TGTGCCAGCGGGGACGGGGGCAGCGATACGCAGTTCTTT CASGDGGSDTQFF
- TRBJ2-2 TRBV11-3 - TGTGCCAGCAGCTTAGATCTGACAGGCGGGGAGCTGTTTTTT CASSLDLTGGELFF
- TRBJ1-2 TRBV11-3 - TGTGCCAGCTCAAGACAGGCCAACGGTGGCTACACCTTC CASSRQANGGYTF
few TRBJ2-1 TRBV7-7 - TGTGCTAGCAGCTTAGCCCCGAGGGATGAGCAGTTCTTC CASSLAPRDEQFF
- TRBJ2-3 TRBV7-2 - TGTGCCAGCAGCTTAGCGGGACGTGCGGAGACACAGTATTTT CASSLAGRAETQYF
once TRBJ2-7 TRBV5-5 TRBD1 TGTGCCAGCAGCTTGGAATTTAACGGGACAGCCCTTTCCTACGAGCAGTACTTC CASSLEFNGTALSYEQYF
- TRBJ2-7 TRBV11-3 - TGTGCCAGCAGCTTGCATCTGACAGTACTCTACGAGCAGTACTTC CASSLHLTVLYEQYF
- TRBJ2-5 TRBV20-1 - TGCAGTGCTAGAGGGGCAGGGAAAGAGACCCAGTACTTC CSARGAGKETQYF
few TRBJ2-3 TRBV7-2 - TGTGCCAGCAGCTGGGCGGGGACCTACAATGAGCAGTTC CASSWAGTYNEQF
- TRBJ2-7 TRBV7-8 TRBD2 TGTGCCAGCAGCTTAGGGGAGGGCCCCGATAAGTACTTC CASSLGEGPDKYF
- TRBJ1-1 TRBV7-8 - TGTGCCAGCAGGTTCTGGGGCGGAGATCAAGATGAAGCTTTCTTT CASRFWGGDQDEAFF
once TRBJ1-1 TRBV2 TRBD1 TGTGCCAGCGGCTTAGGGGGCACAGGGAACACTGAATCTTTCTTT CASGLGGTGNTESFF
- TRBJ1-2 TRBV7-2 - TGTGCCAGCAGGGACGGGCGCACAGATACCTACACCTTT CASRDGRTDTYTF
- TRBJ1-6 TRBV6-1 - TGTGCCAGCAGTGAGAAAGCGGAGCCCCTCCACTTT CASSEKAEPLHF
once TRBJ1-1 TRBV20-1 - TGCAGTGCTAGAGATGTGGCGGAAGCTTTCTTT CSARDVAEAFF
- TRBJ2-3 TRBV7-3 - TGTGCCAGCTCAAGACAGGCAGATACGCAGTATTTT CASSRQADTQYF
- TRBJ2-6 TRBV7-3 TRBD2 TGTGCCAGCAGCTTAACTGGCGGGGGGGCAGATGAGCAGCTGACTTTC CASSLTGGGADEQLTF
- TRBJ2-7 TRBV7-2 TRBD1 TGTGCCAGCAGCTTACGGGACAGGGCCTACGAGCAGTACTTC CASSLRDRAYEQYF
- TRBJ2-5 TRBV7-3 - TGTGCCGGTCGTTGGGGGGCGGAGACCCAGTACTTC CAGRWGAETQYF
many TRBJ2-4 TRBV9 - TGTGCCAGCAGCTCAGGGGGGGACATTCAGTACTTC CASSSGGDIQYF
few TRBJ2-1 TRBV19 TRBD1 TGTGCCAGTAGTCCCGGGACAGGGACTTCTTCCAATGAGCAGTTCTTC CASSPGTGTSSNEQFF
- TRBJ2-7 TRBV15 - TGTGCCACCAAGATAACAAGGGAGGAATACGCGCAGTACTTC CATKITREEYAQYF
- TRBJ2-3 TRBV7-9 - - CASTIVPGELFFDF
- TRBJ2-5 TRBV9 TRBD2 TGTGCCAGCAGCCAAGTAGCGGGGGGCCGAAAGACCCAGTACTTC CASSQVAGGRKTQYF
- TRBJ2-3 TRBV9 - TGTGCCAGCAGCGAAGAGGGGGGGACCACTGAAGCTTATACGCAGTATTTT CASSEEGGTTEAYTQYF
once TRBJ1-5 TRBV7-8 - TGTGCCAGCAGTGTGTCGTATAGCAATGAGCCGCAGCATTTT CASSVSYSNEPQHF
- TRBJ2-5 TRBV7-4 - TGTGCCAGCAGCGGGGGGGACCGACAGGGAACAAACACCTTC CASSGGDRQGTNTF